Each of the 9 T cell receptor beta chains below was sequenced from the same sample in a study of blood T cell repertoires in COVID-19. Sequenced by immunoSEQ multiplex PCR; TCRdb stores in-frame clones only, minus some. The profile shows about 110,000 clones, roughly 70% of them singletons. Sequenced input: peripheral blood. The source is a woman in her thirties or forties with acute or convalescent COVID-19.

The rearrangement uses TRBV29-1 and TRBJ2-5, with D possibly TRBD2 on 5 matching bases. The CDR3 contains 12 residues. Deletions cut 5 bases from V and 4 bases from J, with 11 bases between. Looked up from germline, CDR1 is SQVTM and CDR2 is ANQGSEA. This chain's CDR3 is CSVLRDVETQYF. As DNA, the CDR3 is TGCAGCGTTTTGAGGGATGTAGAGACCCAGTACTTC.

In DNA form, the CDR3 reads TGTGCCAGCGCAGGGTACGAGTATCAGCCCCAGCATTTT. Its translation: CASAGYEYQPQHF. V usage is TRBV12-3 or TRBV12-4 and J usage is TRBJ1-5, with a weak D call TRBD1 (5 bases). The V gene lost 8 bases and the J gene lost 5 bases, with 13 bases spanning the gap. This CDR3 is 13 amino acids long.

This clone was counted between two and nine times. The rearrangement joins TRBV5-1 to TRBJ2-5, with 8 bases that match TRBD2. V lost 0 bases to trimming and J lost 2 bases; unmatched junction nucleotides: 3. The length of the CDR3 is 15 residues. The germline CDR1 and CDR2 sequences are SGHRS and YFSETQ. As DNA, the CDR3 is TGCGCCAGCAGCTTGGTTCCTAGCGGGCAAGAGACCCAGTACTTC. It is translated as CASSLVPSGQETQYF.

This clone was seen once. CDR3: CASSLSNRNTEAFF. Written as DNA, the CDR3 is TGTGCCAGCAGTTTATCGAACAGGAACACTGAAGCTTTCTTT. The chain employs TRBV27 and TRBJ1-1; D not certain. This CDR3 is built from 14 residues. CDR1 is MNHEY and CDR2 is SMNVEV in the germline V gene (reference sequence). The V end was cut by 0 bases, the J end by 1 base, with 6 bases between.

The chain links TRBV5-6 to TRBJ1-3; 8 bases align to TRBD1. The CDR3 loop spans 14 amino acids. The germline V gene encodes CDR1 SGHDT and CDR2 YYEEEE. The V and J ends lost 1 base and 7 bases, in that order; junction bases with no gene match: 4. In DNA form, the CDR3 reads TGTGCCAGCAGCTTGTTCGCAGGGGGCAACACCATATATTTT. It codes for CASSLFAGGNTIYF.

The chain employs TRBV7-2 and TRBJ2-3; TRBD1 is a possible D gene (5 bases). The CDR3 extends over 15 amino acids. The V end was cut by 5 bases, the J end by 4 bases, with 16 bases between. Germline V gene lookup returns CDR1 SGHTA and CDR2 FQGNSA. The CDR3 nucleotides read TGTGCCAGCAGCGTTTACCCTACAGGTTCAGATACGCAGTATTTT. This sequence encodes CASSVYPTGSDTQYF.

This rearrangement joins TRBV28 to TRBJ2-2; TRBD1 agrees at 8 bases. This CDR3 is 16 amino acids long. Germline lookup yields CDR1 MDHEN and CDR2 SYDVKM. V was clipped by 5 bases and J by 5 bases; unmatched bases: 10. In nucleotides, the CDR3 is TGTGCCAGCAGTCTTCGGACAGGGAGCGGTACCGGGGAGCTGTTTTTT. Protein: CASSLRTGSGTGELFF.

This clone was recorded a few times. This chain connects TRBV7-6 to TRBJ2-2; the match to TRBD1 covers 7 bases. The germline CDR1 and CDR2 sequences are SGHVS and FNYEAQ. Trimming at V came to 2 bases and at J to 3 bases, leaving 6 bases not matched to a gene. The CDR3 extends over 16 amino acids. This CDR3 reads CASSLSTGADTGELFF. The CDR3 DNA reads as TGTGCCAGCAGCTTATCTACAGGGGCGGACACCGGGGAGCTGTTTTTT.

V gene TRBV14 combines with J gene TRBJ2-3; no clear D. CDR1 and CDR2 from the germline V gene are SGHDN and FVKESK. V lost 0 bases and J lost 2, with 9 bases in between. CDR3 size: 15 residues. Here the CDR3 DNA reads TGTGCCAGCAGCCAAGATCTGGGCCTCACAGATACGCAGTATTTT. It is translated as CASSQDLGLTDTQYF.